This T cell receptor (beta chain) derives from a study of blood T cells in healthy people across ages. This clonotype was counted between two and nine times. Germline lookup yields CDR1 DFQATT and CDR2 SNEGSKA (reference sequence). The V gene lost 1 base and the J gene lost 5 bases, with 11 bases spanning the gap. The CDR3 is 13 residues long. Using a J-beta primer mix together with a sample-barcoded 5' primer, a second PCR was run for about 6 to 11 cycles. TCRdb re-called the 5' RACE reads with MiXCR, one entry per CDR3 protein. The table records 850,000 to 1,100,000 distinct CDR3 sequences, approximately 38% of them present only once.

The source of this sequence is a young man in good health. The chain recombines TRBV20-1 with TRBJ1-2; D is undetermined. Sequences were obtained from blood. CDR3 protein: CSARGVMGYGYTF. In nucleotides, the CDR3 is TGCAGTGCTAGAGGTGTGATGGGTTATGGCTACACCTTC.